A few counts support the clone carrying this TCR beta chain. Per germline, CDR1 MNHEY and CDR2 SMNVEV (reference sequence). The trim removed 6 bases at V and 6 bases at J, leaving 8 bases unmatched. The CDR3 loop spans 13 amino acids. Time point: sample taken at primary tumor resection. Samples came from about 72 TRACERx patients with untreated early-stage lung cancer. Unsorted samples of tumor, nontumor lung or frozen PBMC had their whole RNA sequenced. This sample is part of a study of spatial heterogeneity in lung cancer. Study in general: Consistently, beta-chain sequences turned up in larger numbers than alpha-chain sequences did.

MiXCR was run by TCRdb on the 5' RACE reads, yielding one entry per CDR3 protein. The table records 35,000 to 45,000 distinct CDR3 sequences, less than 9% of them present only once. This clonotype was obtained from a female donor with early-stage non-small cell lung cancer. V usage is TRBV27 and J usage is TRBJ2-7; 7 bases are a match to TRBD1. The material sequenced was PBMCs, taken at surgery. The CDR3 loop is CASRRQGNPEQYF. The CDR3 region has the DNA TGTGCCAGCAGACGACAGGGAAACCCCGAGCAGTACTTC.